A selection of T cell receptor beta chains follows, all from one sample in a study of OX40 agonist ivuxolimab in advanced cancers. Here immunoSEQ multiplex PCR was the method, and the copy in TCRdb shows in-frame clones only, minus some. The sample has roughly 100,000 clones, roughly 90% seen once; the top ten hold approximately 5.7%. Sequencing was performed on CD4+ or CD8+ T cells sorted from blood, taken in a trial of the OX40 agonist ivuxolimab. These receptors were obtained from an adult with an advanced solid tumor such as melanoma, head and neck, liver or kidney cancer. CDR3s include the opening cysteine and the closing phenylalanine or tryptophan. The order of the fields is J gene, clone size, D gene, V gene, CDR3 protein, CDR3 DNA. The D gene is left open where the match is weak. Rows give clone size only sometimes, using once, few, many, or a class for an expanded clone.

TRBJ2-7,few,NA,TRBV7-2,CASSLGQASYYEQYF,TGTGCCAGCAGCTTAGGACAAGCTTCTTACTACGAGCAGTACTTC
TRBJ2-3,NA,NA,TRBV10-2,CASRNTDTQYF,TGCGCCAGCAGGAATACAGATACGCAGTATTTT
TRBJ1-3,NA,NA,TRBV6-6,CASSPSGSGNTIYF,TGTGCCAGCAGCCCCAGTGGTTCAGGAAACACCATATATTTT
TRBJ2-7,NA,NA,TRBV7-2,CASSSTGTSREQYF,TGTGCCAGCAGCTCGACAGGGACTTCGAGGGAGCAGTACTTC
TRBJ2-5,NA,NA,TRBV20-1,CSARAGQTQYF,TGCAGTGCTAGAGCGGGACAGACCCAGTACTTC
TRBJ1-5,NA,NA,TRBV6-1,CASSEVRWILNQPQHF,TGTGCCAGCAGTGAAGTAAGGTGGATTCTCAATCAGCCCCAGCATTTT
TRBJ2-7,NA,TRBD1,TRBV7-9,CASSFTGTAYEQYF,TGTGCCAGCAGCTTTACCGGGACAGCATACGAGCAGTACTTC
TRBJ1-2,NA,TRBD1,TRBV11-3,CASSSRDRPYGYTF,TGTGCCAGCAGCTCCCGGGACAGACCCTATGGCTACACCTTC
TRBJ2-7,NA,NA,TRBV30,CAWRKPFSYEQYF,TGTGCCTGGAGAAAACCATTCTCCTACGAGCAGTACTTC
TRBJ2-7,NA,NA,TRBV4-2,CASSQDTGFYEQYF,TGTGCCAGCAGCCAAGATACTGGTTTCTACGAGCAGTACTTC